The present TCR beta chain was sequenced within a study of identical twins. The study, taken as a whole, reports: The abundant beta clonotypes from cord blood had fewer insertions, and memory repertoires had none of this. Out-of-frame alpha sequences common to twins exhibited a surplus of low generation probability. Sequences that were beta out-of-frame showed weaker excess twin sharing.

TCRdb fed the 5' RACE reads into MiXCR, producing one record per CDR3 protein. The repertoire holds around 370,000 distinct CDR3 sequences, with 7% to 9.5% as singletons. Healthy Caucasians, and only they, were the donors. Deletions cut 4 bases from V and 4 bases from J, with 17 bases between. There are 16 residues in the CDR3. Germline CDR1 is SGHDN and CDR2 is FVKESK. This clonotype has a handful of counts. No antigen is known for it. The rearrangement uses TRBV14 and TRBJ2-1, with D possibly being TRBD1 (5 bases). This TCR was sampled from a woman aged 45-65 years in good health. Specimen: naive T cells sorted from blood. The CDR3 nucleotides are TGTGCCAGCAGCCGATCCAGGGCAGGGTGGTACAATGAGCAGTTCTTC. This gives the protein CASSRSRAGWYNEQFF.